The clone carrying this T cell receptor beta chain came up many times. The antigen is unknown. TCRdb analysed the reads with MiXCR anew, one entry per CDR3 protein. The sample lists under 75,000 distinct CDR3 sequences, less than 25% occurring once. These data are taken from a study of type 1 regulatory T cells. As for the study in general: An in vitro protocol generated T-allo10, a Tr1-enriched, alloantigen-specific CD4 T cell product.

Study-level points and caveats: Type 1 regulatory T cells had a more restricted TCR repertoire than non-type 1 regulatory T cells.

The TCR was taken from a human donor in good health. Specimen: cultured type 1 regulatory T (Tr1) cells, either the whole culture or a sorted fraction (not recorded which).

In DNA form, the CDR3 reads TGTGCCAGCTCACCGATCCAAGAGACCCAGTACTTC. This codes for CASSPIQETQYF. This chain joins TRBV18 and TRBJ2-5; D remains unclear. Trimming stripped 3 bases from V and 1 base from J, with 3 bases between. The CDR3 consists of 12 residues. The V gene's germline CDR1 is KGHSH and CDR2 LQKENI.